This T cell receptor (beta chain) is drawn from a study of blood T cell repertoires in COVID-19. Study information: All recovered Cohort 3 donors got two negative PCRs, got clearance, or saw symptom resolution. The samples span acute and convalescent COVID-19 from the United States, Italy and Spain.

There are 16 residues in the CDR3. Trimming shortened V by 0 bases and J by 4 bases, and 15 bases separated the two germline ends. The germline V gene has CDR1 MNHEY and CDR2 SVGAGI. Grouping used clinical history reported by participants in a survey and questionnaire. Using immunoSEQ multiplex PCR, the repertoire was profiled, and TCRdb retains in-frame clones only, with some absent. The sample yields a few hundred thousand clones, more than 75% seen once. Sequences were obtained from PBMCs or T cells enriched from blood (not recorded which). This TCR derives from a woman in her sixties or seventies in a cohort exposed to, infected with or recovered from COVID-19 (not recorded which). The chain recombines TRBV6-5 with TRBJ1-2; TRBD1 might be the D (6 bases). The CDR3 DNA reads TGTGCCAGCAGTTACTCGTCAGGGGAACGGGTCTATGGCTACACCTTC. Translation: CASSYSSGERVYGYTF.